This entry concerns a single T cell receptor beta chain. As yet, its antigen is unknown. Each sample had two DNA replicates, around 0.53 ug blood or roughly 1.5 ug tissue. Libraries were prepared by immunoSEQ multiplex PCR; TCRdb keeps only in-frame clonotypes and omits some of them. The repertoire holds approximately 33,000 clones, almost 75% seen once, with approximately 5% in the top ten. The entry originates in a study of early stage breast cancer tumors. Study-wide points: Blood repertoires resembled normal breast more than tumor.

Germline V CDR1 and CDR2: SNHLY, FYNNEI. V lost 4 bases and J lost 6; bases outside the gene matches: 4. The CDR3 has 13 amino acids. This clonotype was sampled from a person aged 35 to 50 with breast cancer. The source material was blood. V and J are TRBV2 and TRBJ2-3; 7 bases fit TRBD1. CDR3 residues: CASSGNRGDTQYF. The CDR3 DNA is TGTGCCAGCAGTGGGAACAGGGGTGATACGCAGTATTTT.